This TCR beta chain was recorded in a study of blood T cell repertoires in COVID-19 (dated by TCRdb to 2020 to 2021). About the study as a whole: Samples covering the acute and convalescent phases of COVID-19 were provided by collaborators in the United States, Italy and Spain. The material from the prospective study consisted of cDNA or gDNA derived from T cells, B-cell-depleted T cells, or PBMCs. Subjects who had been exposed to COVID-19, were actively infected with it, or had recovered from it provided the deeply sampled blood TCRbeta repertoires that made up the dataset. The repertoires were made available in a free public database intended to serve as a resource for research on the immune response to SARS-CoV-2. Samples came from the ongoing ImmuneRACE study (first 160 participants) plus 1,254 subjects from 6 global collaborators. Sample metadata almost always included a de-identified subject ID, COVID-19 status, age in years and sex. Where HLA class I and class II types were available, the types were taken from metadata supplied by the sample provider, not from assay-based typing. The investigation overall reported the following: Clinical and demographic metadata were provided uncurated, with the amount varying by source and participant.

The immunoSEQ Assay, a bias-controlled multiplex PCR, was used to amplify TCRbeta CDR3 regions from genomic DNA. Under the source paper's analysis protocol: The number of nucleated cells in each sample was estimated from the amplification of reference gene primers within the assay. To quantify the absolute abundance of each unique TCRbeta CDR3 rearrangement, sequence reads were collapsed and filtered. Productive Simpson clonality was computed per sample as the square root of Simpson's diversity index over productive rearrangements. TCRdb obtained this table from immuneACCESS and retained in-frame rearrangements with V and J assigned. These tables miss some clones; where compared with another copy, unresolved V genes account for less than half of the shortfall, and the remainder is unexplained. V and J calls and clone size are given by that table; D and trimming were obtained from the DNA. This sample gives about 80,000 clones in total; 65% to 85% of them show up just once. The ten biggest clones cover approximately 15% of the sample.

Reading from cysteine to phenylalanine, the CDR3 counts 13 amino acids. The sequence is cut down to CDR3 DNA, 39 bases in frame from base 1. Clipping removes 9 bases from V and 7 bases from J, with 9 as the unmatched junction base count. The germline V gene (reference sequence) supplies CDR1 LNHDA and CDR2 SQIVND. Collaborating institutions collected whole blood in K2EDTA tubes following their own protocols. For TCRbeta analysis, collaborators shipped samples as frozen whole blood, isolated PBMCs, or DNA extracted from either of those sample types. About this clone itself: Its antigen is unknown. No base quality information exists; no much larger clone differs at one position.

Sample: peripheral blood. Recombination linked TRBV19 to TRBJ1-5, and 7 junctional nucleotides match TRBD1. This clonotype originated in a man in his 70s with active or convalescent COVID-19. The bases are TGTGCCAGCAACAGGGGAAGGGGCCAGCCCCAGCATTTT. The resulting protein is CASNRGRGQPQHF. Reference TRBV19 and TRBJ1-5 genes cover what lies past the CDR3, so the full variable domain is DGGITQSPKYLFRKEGQNVTLSCEQNLNHDAMYWYRQDPGQGLRLIYYSQIVNDFQKGDIAEGYSVSREKKESFPLTVTSAQKNPTAFYLCASNRGRGQPQHFGDGTRLSIL.